The next 31 T cell receptor beta chains were all read from a single sample in a study of cytomegalovirus exposure and HLA in healthy donors (dated by TCRdb to 2016 to 2017). The library was prepared using the immunoSEQ multiplex PCR assay. The multiplex PCR relied on a mix of 60 forward primers for TCR Vbeta segments and 13 reverse primers for TCR Jbeta segments. TCRdb retrieved this table from immuneACCESS and kept in-frame rearrangements only. Not all clones are present; in checked studies, unresolved V genes account for under half, and no reason is known for the remainder. Recorded for this sample are 180,000 or so clones; more than 70% of them occurred a single time. More than 1.1% of the sample is in the top ten clones. The sequencing input was PBMCs. The receptors were gathered from a girl between 5 and 17 years old in good health and CMV-seropositive.

V is TRBV4-1 and J is TRBJ1-2; 7 bases line up with TRBD1. The V segment lost 2 bases and the J segment 3 bases; nucleotides outside the gene matches: 6. Germline V lookup: CDR1 MGHRA, CDR2 YSYEKL. The CDR3 has 15 residues. In DNA, the CDR3 is TGCGCCAGCAGCCAAACCCCGGGACAGCACTATGGCTACACCTTC. Translating it yields CASSQTPGQHYGYTF.

The chain joins TRBV19 to TRBJ2-1, with 11 bases identical to TRBD2. Unmatched junction bases numbered 0, after V lost 3 bases and J lost 2 bases. Germline loops: CDR1 LNHDA, CDR2 SQIVND (reference sequence). The CDR3 has 15 amino acids. The CDR3 here is CASSMTSGAYNEQFF. CDR3 in DNA: TGTGCCAGTAGTATGACTAGCGGGGCCTACAATGAGCAGTTCTTC.

This clone was recorded once. The V gene is TRBV2, the J gene TRBJ2-1; D gene uncertain. V lost 7 bases, J lost 7 bases, and 11 bases lay in between. Germline CDR1 and CDR2: SNHLY and FYNNEI. The CDR3 sequence is 12 residues long. The CDR3, as DNA: TGTGCCAGCAAAAAGACTGGGAATGAGCAGTTCTTC. It codes for CASKKTGNEQFF.

A few counts support this clone. This rearrangement joins TRBV5-1 to TRBJ2-1, with 11 bases aligning to TRBD2. From germline, CDR1 is SGHRS and CDR2 YFSETQ. J gave up 8 bases and V 5 bases, and 15 bases lay outside the gene matches. This CDR3 contains 17 residues. CDR3 in DNA: TGCGCCAGCAGTCATGTTCCCCTAGCGGGGGGAGGGCATGAGCAGTTCTTC. This gives the protein CASSHVPLAGGGHEQFF.

This chain connects TRBV4-1 to TRBJ2-7; D remains unclear. There are 15 residues in the CDR3. Trimming removed 4 bases from V and 0 bases from J, with 13 bases in between. Germline CDR1 reads MGHRA; CDR2 reads YSYEKL. DNA for the CDR3: TGCGCCAGCAGCCGGGTGCAGGCGCCCTCCTACGAGCAGTACTTC. Protein sequence: CASSRVQAPSYEQYF.

This clone was picked up a small number of times. The rearrangement joins TRBV27 to TRBJ2-7; D possibly corresponds to TRBD1 (5 bases). Germline V gives CDR1 MNHEY, CDR2 SMNVEV (reference sequence). Trimming took 3 bases from V and 0 from J, leaving 6 bases between them. The CDR3 covers 13 residues. In nucleotides, the CDR3 is TGTGCCAGCAGTTTCCAGGGCTCCTACGAGCAGTACTTC. It specifies CASSFQGSYEQYF.

This clone occurred once. The V call is TRBV29-1, the J call TRBJ2-3; D is perhaps TRBD1 (7 bases). Germline V gives CDR1 SQVTM, CDR2 ANQGSEA. Trimming cost V 2 bases and J 5 bases, with 14 bases left between them. CDR3 length equals 14 residues. The CDR3: CSVELPGGKDTQYF. For the CDR3, the DNA is TGCAGCGTTGAACTCCCAGGGGGGAAAGATACGCAGTATTTT.

This clone was detected only a few times. The chain carries TRBV10-3 and TRBJ2-7, with 11 bases fitting TRBD1. This CDR3 is built from 14 residues. Germline assignment: CDR1 ENHRY and CDR2 SYGVKD. J lost 3 bases, V lost 6 bases, and 4 bases had no gene match. The CDR3 DNA reads as TGTGCCATCAGCTCCGGGACAGGGGGCTACGAGCAGTACTTC. Translated, it gives CAISSGTGGYEQYF.

This clone was recorded a few times. J is TRBJ2-5 and V is TRBV5-8; 13 bases fit TRBD2. Trimming took 4 bases from V and 5 from J; bases not matched to a gene: 11. The length of the CDR3 is 17 residues. Germline CDR1 SGHTS, CDR2 YDEGEE. CDR3: CASSNGLAGVGGETQYF. The CDR3 coding sequence is TGTGCCAGCAGCAATGGACTAGCGGGAGTTGGAGGGGAGACCCAGTACTTC.

The chain recombines TRBV5-1 with TRBJ2-3, with D tentatively TRBD2 (6 bases). Trimming pared 0 bases from V and 3 bases from J, leaving 11 bases between. The germline V gene encodes CDR1 SGHRS and CDR2 YFSETQ. The CDR3 is 15 amino acids. CDR3 protein: CASSLDQGGTDTQYF. The CDR3 DNA sequence: TGCGCCAGCAGCTTGGACCAGGGAGGTACAGATACGCAGTATTTT.

This clone was recorded at least ten times. The chain couples TRBV7-2 to TRBJ2-2; 9 nucleotides agree with TRBD2. The V segment lost 4 bases and the J segment 6 bases; nucleotides outside the gene matches: 3. The CDR3 is 14 residues long. CDR1 is SGHTA and CDR2 is FQGNSA in the germline V gene. The CDR3 DNA follows: TGTGCCAGCAGCTGGGGGACTAGCCCCGGGGAGCTGTTTTTT. Protein product: CASSWGTSPGELFF.

The chain joins TRBV10-3 to TRBJ2-7, with 13 bases fitting TRBD2. The length of the CDR3 is 14 residues. Trimming took 6 bases from V and 2 from J; bases not matched to a gene: 1. Germline CDR1 is ENHRY and CDR2 is SYGVKD. CDR3 amino acids: CAISGTSGAYEQYF. Here the CDR3 DNA reads TGTGCCATCAGCGGGACTAGCGGGGCCTACGAGCAGTACTTC.

The V and J genes are TRBV29-1 and TRBJ2-3; a weak D match, TRBD2 (5 bases). This CDR3 contains 13 residues. The germline V and J ends were trimmed by 2 bases and 4 bases, with 10 bases remaining between them. The germline V gene has CDR1 SQVTM and CDR2 ANQGSEA. The CDR3 spells CSVERGKPDTQYF. CDR3 in DNA: TGCAGCGTTGAACGAGGGAAACCAGATACGCAGTATTTT.

The chain carries TRBV6-5 and TRBJ2-1; 9 nucleotides line up with TRBD2. The CDR3 is made up of 15 amino acids. The junction had 3 bases not matched to a gene; V was cut back by 6 bases and J by 0 bases. Germline CDR1 reads MNHEY; CDR2 reads SVGAGI. CDR3 amino acids: CASSTSGSSYNEQFF. The CDR3 DNA reads TGTGCCAGCAGCACTAGCGGGTCCTCCTACAATGAGCAGTTCTTC.

This chain connects TRBV2 to TRBJ2-1; D possibly corresponds to TRBD2 (6 bases). V was shortened by 6 bases and J by 0 bases, with 9 bases between the two germline ends. The CDR3 covers 14 residues. The germline gives CDR1 SNHLY, CDR2 FYNNEI. CDR3 nucleotide sequence: TGTGCCAGCAGAGACGGGAGCTCCTACAATGAGCAGTTCTTC. This gives the protein CASRDGSSYNEQFF.

This clone came up once. V is TRBV14 and J is TRBJ2-7, with 9 nucleotides matching TRBD1. V was pared by 4 bases and J by 7 bases, with 11 bases of the junction left unmatched. CDR1 is SGHDN and CDR2 is FVKESK in the germline V gene. There are 15 residues in the CDR3. The CDR3 spells CASSPPGTGKGEQYF. CDR3 coding DNA: TGTGCCAGCAGCCCTCCCGGGACAGGGAAAGGGGAGCAGTACTTC.

The V and J genes are TRBV6-1 and TRBJ2-7; 7 positions match TRBD2. The germline V gene has CDR1 MNHNS and CDR2 SASEGT. The CDR3 runs 14 residues. J lost 4 bases, V lost 0 bases, and 3 bases had no gene match. This CDR3 reads CASSEAGGPYEQYF. The CDR3 bases are TGTGCCAGCAGTGAAGCGGGAGGGCCGTACGAGCAGTACTTC.

This clone appeared a single time. The J gene is TRBJ2-2, the V gene TRBV25-1, with 9 bases aligning to TRBD2. This CDR3 has 15 amino acids. CDR1 is MGHDK and CDR2 is SYGVNS in the germline V gene. V dropped 2 bases and J dropped 6; count of bases not matched to a gene: 4. CDR3 DNA sequence: TGTGCCAGCAGTGAACAGCGGGAGGACGCCGGGGAGCTGTTTTTT. Translated: CASSEQREDAGELFF.

This rearrangement joins TRBV5-4 to TRBJ1-1; TRBD1 might be the D (5 bases). CDR1 is SGHNT and CDR2 is YYREEE in the germline V gene (reference sequence). The germline V and J ends were trimmed by 0 bases and 5 bases, with 14 bases remaining between them. CDR3 length: 15 residues. The CDR3: CASSLEPVGGTEAFF. The CDR3 nucleotides are TGTGCCAGCAGCTTGGAACCGGTCGGGGGAACTGAAGCTTTCTTT. The full variable domain, its missing parts supplied by reference TRBV5-4 and TRBJ1-1, is ETGVTQSPTHLIKTRGQQVTLRCSSQSGHNTVSWYQQALGQGPQFIFQYYREEENGRGNFPPRFSGLQFPNYSSELNVNALELDDSALYLCASSLEPVGGTEAFFGQGTRLTVV.

CDR3 coding DNA: TGTGCCAGCAGTTACTCGAAAGGGAACAGGCTCTACGAGCAGTACTTC. Amino acids: CASSYSKGNRLYEQYF. The chain uses TRBV6-5 and TRBJ2-7; perhaps TRBD1 as D (5 bases). The CDR3 length is 16 residues. Germline assignment: CDR1 MNHEY and CDR2 SVGAGI. With 0 bases removed from V and 3 bases from J, the gap between germline ends came to 15 bases.

This clone was recorded only once. The chain carries TRBV7-2 and TRBJ2-7, with 13 bases aligning to TRBD2. Trimming cost V 2 bases and J 6 bases; bases outside gene matches: 7. There are 16 residues in the CDR3. The V gene's germline CDR1 is SGHTA and CDR2 FQGNSA. CDR3 nucleotides: TGTGCCAGCAGCTTAACCGGGACTAGCGGGATAGTCGAGCAGTACTTC. This encodes CASSLTGTSGIVEQYF.

This clone was counted a few times. V is TRBV29-1 and J is TRBJ2-7, with D possibly being TRBD1 (6 bases). The CDR3 consists of 13 residues. The germline V and J ends were trimmed by 6 bases and 2 bases, with 14 bases remaining between them. Germline V CDR1 and CDR2: SQVTM, ANQGSEA. The CDR3 DNA follows: TGCAGCGTGGGGGCGACTGGGACCTACGAGCAGTACTTC. Translating it yields CSVGATGTYEQYF.

This chain connects TRBV5-4 to TRBJ1-6; D may be TRBD1 (5 bases). Germline loops: CDR1 SGHNT, CDR2 YYREEE (reference sequence). This CDR3 has 14 residues. Trimming took off 4 bases at V and 7 bases at J, with 12 bases between the two ends. The DNA of the CDR3 is TGTGCCAGCAGCCCGGGACTGTTGAATTCACCCCTCCACTTT. Translation gives CASSPGLLNSPLHF.

DNA of the CDR3: TGCGCCAGCAGCCAAGATCGGAGGGGGCGAGGTTTCTTT. Its protein is CASSQDRRGRGFF. The chain uses TRBV4-3 and TRBJ1-1; 7 bases are shared with TRBD1. The CDR3 is 13 amino acids. J gave up 13 bases and V 0 bases, and 8 bases lay outside the gene matches. CDR1 is LGHNA, CDR2 YSLEER, per germline.

This clone has a handful of counts. V gene TRBV4-1 combines with J gene TRBJ1-4; D unresolved. The CDR3 covers 17 residues. CDR1 is MGHRA and CDR2 is YSYEKL in the germline V gene. V was shortened by 3 bases and J by 8 bases, with 22 bases between the two germline ends. In DNA form, the CDR3 reads TGCGCCAGCAGCCAGTTTGTCTGGGAAGGGAGTGGGGAAAAACTGTTTTTT. This translates into CASSQFVWEGSGEKLFF.

V is TRBV6-6 and J is TRBJ1-2; 11 positions match TRBD1. CDR3 length: 13 residues. The junction had 5 bases not matched to a gene; V was cut back by 5 bases and J by 9 bases. Germline V gene lookup returns CDR1 MNHNY and CDR2 SVGAGI (reference sequence). The CDR3 is CASSTGQGASYTF. Here the CDR3 DNA reads TGTGCCAGCAGTACCGGACAGGGGGCGAGCTACACCTTC.

The chain employs TRBV5-6 and TRBJ2-1; 12 positions agree with TRBD2. Germline CDR1 SGHDT, CDR2 YYEEEE. This CDR3 spans 16 amino acids. The junction had 8 bases not matched to a gene; V was cut back by 3 bases and J by 7 bases. This CDR3 reads CASSWGLAGRGNEQFF. The CDR3, as DNA: TGTGCCAGCAGCTGGGGACTAGCGGGCCGGGGGAATGAGCAGTTCTTC.

V usage is TRBV5-4 and J usage is TRBJ1-1; TRBD1 agrees at 7 bases. The CDR3 is 15 residues long. V was pared by 4 bases and J by 0 bases, with 6 bases of the junction left unmatched. The germline CDR1 and CDR2 sequences are SGHNT and YYREEE (reference sequence). The CDR3: CASSQGGPLNTEAFF. The CDR3 bases are TGTGCCAGCAGCCAGGGGGGACCCCTGAACACTGAAGCTTTCTTT.

The J gene is TRBJ2-2, the V gene TRBV19, with a weak D call TRBD1 (6 bases). Germline CDR1 LNHDA, CDR2 SQIVND (reference sequence). This CDR3 contains 16 residues. V lost 6 bases, J lost 2 bases, and 16 bases lay in between. CDR3 sequence (DNA): TGTGCCAGTAGCCCGTGGGGGCTGCCTAACACCGGGGAGCTGTTTTTT. It yields the protein CASSPWGLPNTGELFF.

The chain employs TRBV29-1 and TRBJ1-4, with 8 bases matching TRBD1. Looked up from germline, CDR1 is SQVTM and CDR2 is ANQGSEA. The CDR3 sequence is 16 residues long. Losses at the gene ends were 1 base for V and 8 bases for J; bases not matched to a gene: 12. The CDR3 bases are TGCAGCGTTGAAGGGGGAACGGACAGGGAGAGGGAAAAACTGTTTTTT. Translated, it gives CSVEGGTDREREKLFF. The variable domain in full, completed from reference TRBV29-1 and TRBJ1-4, reads SAVISQKPSRDICQRGTSLTIQCQVDSQVTMMFWYRQQPGQSLTLIATANQGSEATYESGFVIDKFPISRPNLTFSTLTVSNMSPEDSSIYLCSVEGGTDREREKLFFGSGTQLSVL.

The chain links TRBV5-4 to TRBJ2-5, with D hard to call. With 4 bases removed from V and 0 bases from J, the gap between germline ends came to 4 bases. CDR3 length: 12 residues. CDR1 and CDR2 from the germline V gene are SGHNT and YYREEE (reference sequence). The CDR3 region is CASSPYQETQYF. As DNA, the CDR3 is TGTGCCAGCAGCCCGTACCAAGAGACCCAGTACTTC.